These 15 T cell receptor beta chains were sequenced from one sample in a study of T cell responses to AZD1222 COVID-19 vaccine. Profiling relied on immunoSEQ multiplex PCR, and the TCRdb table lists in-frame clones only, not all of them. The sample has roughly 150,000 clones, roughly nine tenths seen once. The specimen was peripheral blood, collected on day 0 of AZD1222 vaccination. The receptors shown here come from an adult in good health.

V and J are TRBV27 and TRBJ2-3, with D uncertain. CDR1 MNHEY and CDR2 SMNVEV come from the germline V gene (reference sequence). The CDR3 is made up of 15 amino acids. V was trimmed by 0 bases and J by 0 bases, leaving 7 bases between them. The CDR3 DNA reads TGTGCCAGCAGTTTATCTTACCCTAGCACAGATACGCAGTATTTT. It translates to CASSLSYPSTDTQYF.

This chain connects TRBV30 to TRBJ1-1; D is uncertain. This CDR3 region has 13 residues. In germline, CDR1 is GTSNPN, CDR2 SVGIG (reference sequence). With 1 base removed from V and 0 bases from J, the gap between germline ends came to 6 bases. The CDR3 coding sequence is TGTGCCTGGAGTGGGACGGTGAACACTGAAGCTTTCTTT. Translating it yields CAWSGTVNTEAFF.

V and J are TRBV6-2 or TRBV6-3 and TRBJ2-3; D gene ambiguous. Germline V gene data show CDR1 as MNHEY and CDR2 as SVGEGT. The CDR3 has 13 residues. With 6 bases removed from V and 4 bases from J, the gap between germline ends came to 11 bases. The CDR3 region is CASSKGRSDTQYF. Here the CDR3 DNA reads TGTGCCAGCAGCAAGGGTAGATCAGATACGCAGTATTTT.

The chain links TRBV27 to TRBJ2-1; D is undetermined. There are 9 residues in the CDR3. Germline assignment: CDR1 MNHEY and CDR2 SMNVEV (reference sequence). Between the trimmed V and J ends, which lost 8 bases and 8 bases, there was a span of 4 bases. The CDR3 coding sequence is TGTGCCAGCGGCTATGAGCAGTTCTTC. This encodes CASGYEQFF.

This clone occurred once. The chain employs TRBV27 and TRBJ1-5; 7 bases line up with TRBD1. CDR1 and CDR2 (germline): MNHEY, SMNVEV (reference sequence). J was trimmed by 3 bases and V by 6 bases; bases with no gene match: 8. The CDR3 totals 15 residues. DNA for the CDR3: TGTGCCAGCAGCTATCGACAGGGCCTCAATCAGCCCCAGCATTTT. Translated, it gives CASSYRQGLNQPQHF.

The CDR3 here is CAWRDRGHSPLHF. CDR3 nucleotide sequence: TGTGCCTGGAGGGACAGGGGGCATTCACCCCTCCACTTT. This rearrangement joins TRBV30 to TRBJ1-6, with 11 bases identical to TRBD1. J gave up 8 bases and V 3 bases, and 0 bases lay outside the gene matches. Germline V gene lookup returns CDR1 GTSNPN and CDR2 SVGIG (reference sequence). The CDR3 runs 13 residues.

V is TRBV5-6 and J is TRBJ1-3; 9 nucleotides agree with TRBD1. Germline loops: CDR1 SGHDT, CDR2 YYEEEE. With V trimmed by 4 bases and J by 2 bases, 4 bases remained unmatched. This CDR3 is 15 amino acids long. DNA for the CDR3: TGTGCCAGCAGCGGGGACAGGGAACCTGGAAACACCATATATTTT. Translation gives CASSGDREPGNTIYF.

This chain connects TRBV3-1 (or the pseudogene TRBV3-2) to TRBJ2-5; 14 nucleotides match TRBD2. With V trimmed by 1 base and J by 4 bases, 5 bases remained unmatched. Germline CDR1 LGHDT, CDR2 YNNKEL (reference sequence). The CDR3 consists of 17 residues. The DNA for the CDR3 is TGTGCCAGCAGCCAAGGGGGACTAGCGGGAGTTCGAGAGACCCAGTACTTC. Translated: CASSQGGLAGVRETQYF.

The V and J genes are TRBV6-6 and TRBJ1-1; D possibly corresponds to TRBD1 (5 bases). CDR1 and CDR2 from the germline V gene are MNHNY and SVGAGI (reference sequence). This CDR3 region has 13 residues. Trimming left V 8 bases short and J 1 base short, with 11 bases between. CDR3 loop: CASSQGKNTEAFF. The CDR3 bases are TGTGCCAGCTCCCAGGGCAAGAACACTGAAGCTTTCTTT.

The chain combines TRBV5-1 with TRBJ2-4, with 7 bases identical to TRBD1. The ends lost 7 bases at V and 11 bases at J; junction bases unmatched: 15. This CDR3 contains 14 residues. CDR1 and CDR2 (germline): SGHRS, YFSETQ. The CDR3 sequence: CASRDRYEGSVQYF. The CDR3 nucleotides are TGCGCCAGCCGGGACAGATATGAGGGGTCGGTTCAGTACTTC.

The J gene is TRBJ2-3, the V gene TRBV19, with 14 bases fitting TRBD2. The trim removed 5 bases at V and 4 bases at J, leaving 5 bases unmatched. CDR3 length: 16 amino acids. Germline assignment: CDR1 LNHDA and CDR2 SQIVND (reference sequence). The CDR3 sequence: CASSPGTSGSADTQYF. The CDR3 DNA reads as TGTGCCAGTAGTCCCGGGACTAGCGGGAGTGCAGATACGCAGTATTTT.

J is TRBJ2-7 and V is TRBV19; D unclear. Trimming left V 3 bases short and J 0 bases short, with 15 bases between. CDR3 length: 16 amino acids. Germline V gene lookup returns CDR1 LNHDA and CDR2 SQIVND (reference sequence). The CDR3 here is CASSIRGRTFSYEQYF. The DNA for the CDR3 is TGTGCCAGTAGTATTAGAGGCAGGACCTTCTCCTACGAGCAGTACTTC.

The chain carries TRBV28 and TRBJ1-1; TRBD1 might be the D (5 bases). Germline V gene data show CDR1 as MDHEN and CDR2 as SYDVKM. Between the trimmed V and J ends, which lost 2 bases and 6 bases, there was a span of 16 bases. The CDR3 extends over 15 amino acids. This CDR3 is CASSLGGVIYPEAFF. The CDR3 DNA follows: TGTGCCAGCAGTTTAGGAGGGGTCATTTACCCTGAAGCTTTCTTT.

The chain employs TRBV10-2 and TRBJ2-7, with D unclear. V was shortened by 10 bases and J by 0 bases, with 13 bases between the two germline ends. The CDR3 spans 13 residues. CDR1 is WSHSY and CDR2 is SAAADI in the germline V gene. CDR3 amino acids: CANQGRPSYEQYF. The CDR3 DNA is TGCGCCAACCAAGGCAGGCCCTCCTACGAGCAGTACTTC.

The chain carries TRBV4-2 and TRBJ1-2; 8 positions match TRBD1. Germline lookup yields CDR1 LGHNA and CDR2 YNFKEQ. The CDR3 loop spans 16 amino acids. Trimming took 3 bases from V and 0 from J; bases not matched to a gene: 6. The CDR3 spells CASSQASDRANYGYTF. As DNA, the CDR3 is TGTGCCAGCAGCCAGGCCTCGGACAGGGCTAACTATGGCTACACCTTC.